A single sample gave rise to the 27 T cell receptor beta chains below, sequenced in a study of blood T cells in healthy people across ages. For the second PCR, which ran for roughly 6 to 11 cycles, a sample-barcoded 5' primer and a J-beta primer mix were used. TCRdb passed the 5' RACE reads through MiXCR, listing each CDR3 protein once. This table has 1.8 million or so distinct CDR3 sequences, around 40% appearing once. The sequenced material came from blood. The source of these receptors is a human donor in good health.

V is TRBV10-3 and J is TRBJ2-1, with 7 bases aligning to TRBD1. From germline, CDR1 is ENHRY and CDR2 SYGVKD. V lost 5 bases and J lost 5; bases outside the gene matches: 9. The CDR3 runs to 15 residues. DNA for the CDR3: TGTGCCATCAGTAATGACAGGGAAGGAGACAATGAGCAGTTCTTC. The encoded protein is CAISNDREGDNEQFF.

The chain links TRBV11-1 to TRBJ1-1; 8 nucleotides match TRBD1. CDR3 length equals 13 residues. The V segment lost 4 bases and the J segment 6 bases; nucleotides outside the gene matches: 4. CDR1 is SGHAT, CDR2 FQDESV, per germline (reference sequence). In nucleotides, the CDR3 is TGTGCCAGCAGCTGGACAGGGATTGCTGAAGCTTTCTTT. Its translation is CASSWTGIAEAFF.

This chain links TRBV6-2 or TRBV6-3 with TRBJ2-7, with 7 bases that match TRBD1. The germline CDR1 and CDR2 sequences are MNHEY and SVGEGT. CDR3 length: 16 amino acids. The junction had 7 bases not matched to a gene; V was cut back by 0 bases and J by 2 bases. The CDR3 loop is CASSYSRWQGAYEQYF. In DNA form, the CDR3 reads TGTGCCAGCAGTTACTCGAGGTGGCAGGGGGCCTACGAGCAGTACTTC.

This clonotype was seen only once. The chain employs TRBV9 and TRBJ2-1; 9 bases map to TRBD2. With 1 base clipped from V and 4 bases from J, the junction kept 3 bases outside the gene matches. The germline V gene has CDR1 SGDLS and CDR2 YYNGEE. The CDR3 contains 15 residues. This CDR3 is CASSVSGLAYNEQFF. The CDR3 DNA is TGTGCCAGCAGCGTATCGGGACTAGCATACAATGAGCAGTTCTTC.

There are many counts of this clonotype. The V call is TRBV6-2 or TRBV6-3, the J call TRBJ2-7, with unresolved D. This CDR3 has 12 residues. Trimming stripped 4 bases from V and 0 bases from J, with 4 bases between. Germline V gene data show CDR1 as MNHEY and CDR2 as SVGEGT. CDR3: CASSSHSYEQYF. For the CDR3, the DNA is TGTGCCAGCAGTTCTCACTCCTACGAGCAGTACTTC.

This chain links TRBV5-1 with TRBJ2-3, with a tentative D call TRBD1 (7 bases). Trimming pared 0 bases from V and 2 bases from J, leaving 16 bases between. The CDR3 totals 17 residues. CDR1 and CDR2 from the germline V gene are SGHRS and YFSETQ. The CDR3 spells CASSLGQGGSYTDTQYF. The CDR3 bases are TGCGCCAGCAGCTTGGGCCAGGGGGGCTCATACACAGATACGCAGTATTTT.

Only a few counts were recorded for this clonotype. The rearrangement uses TRBV11-1 and TRBJ2-1; 7 positions agree with TRBD2. This CDR3 region has 16 residues. The J segment lost 6 bases and the V segment lost 2 bases, leaving 10 bases of the junction unmatched. Germline loops: CDR1 SGHAT, CDR2 FQDESV (reference sequence). CDR3 DNA sequence: TGTGCCAGCAGCTTATCCCGTGGCAGGGAGGGCAATGAGCAGTTCTTC. It is translated as CASSLSRGREGNEQFF.

The chain is built from TRBV7-2 and TRBJ2-7; D unresolved. The CDR3 is 15 amino acids. Trimming shortened V by 5 bases and J by 4 bases, and 18 bases separated the two germline ends. Germline assignment: CDR1 SGHTA and CDR2 FQGNSA. The CDR3 here is CASSPRIGMEYEQYF. The CDR3 DNA follows: TGTGCCAGCAGCCCAAGGATAGGGATGGAGTACGAGCAGTACTTC.

A few counts support this clonotype. This chain uses TRBV24-1 with TRBJ2-1, with a weak D call TRBD2 (5 bases). CDR3 length: 14 amino acids. CDR1 is KGHDR and CDR2 is SFDVKD in the germline V gene. The ends were cut back, 9 bases at V and 5 bases at J, with 16 bases in the middle. CDR3 nucleotides: TGTGCCACCCGTGGACCGGGGAGAGACAATGAGCAGTTCTTC. Protein: CATRGPGRDNEQFF.

In its sample, this clonotype was seen a few times. The chain employs TRBV7-8 and TRBJ2-1; 11 bases agree with TRBD2. The CDR3 sequence is 15 residues long. With 5 bases clipped from V and 2 bases from J, the junction kept 2 bases outside the gene matches. The germline V gene has CDR1 SGHVS and CDR2 FQNEAQ. The CDR3 coding sequence is TGTGCCAGCAGCCGACTAGCGGGGACCTACAATGAGCAGTTCTTC. Its translation is CASSRLAGTYNEQFF.

This sequence joins TRBV12-3 or TRBV12-4 and TRBJ1-1, with 7 bases aligning to TRBD1. The CDR3 length is 15 residues. With 6 bases clipped from V and 0 bases from J, the junction kept 7 bases outside the gene matches. The CDR3 DNA sequence: TGTGCCAGCAGCATCCAGGGACAGCTGAACACTGAAGCTTTCTTT. It translates to CASSIQGQLNTEAFF.

The table lists this clonotype with a few counts. The rearrangement joins TRBV4-1 to TRBJ2-7; possibly TRBD1 for D (6 bases). Germline values: CDR1 MGHRA, CDR2 YSYEKL. Trimming removed 3 bases at V and 4 bases at J, with 13 bases between. The CDR3 has 14 residues. Here the CDR3 reads CASSQIGQSYEQYF. DNA for the CDR3: TGCGCCAGCAGCCAGATTGGACAGTCATACGAGCAGTACTTC.

V gene TRBV4-3 combines with J gene TRBJ1-1; weak D call: TRBD1 (6 bases). CDR1 is LGHNA and CDR2 is YSLEER in the germline V gene. With 3 bases removed from V and 0 bases from J, the gap between germline ends came to 17 bases. The CDR3 covers 17 residues. The CDR3 spells CASSHSRGRHMNTEAFF. For the CDR3, the DNA is TGCGCCAGCAGCCACAGCAGGGGAAGACACATGAACACTGAAGCTTTCTTT.

This clonotype was detected only a few times. V and J are TRBV9 and TRBJ2-6; no firm D call. The CDR3 spans 15 residues. Germline lookup yields CDR1 SGDLS and CDR2 YYNGEE. V shed 0 bases and J shed 0 bases, with 4 bases lying between them. The CDR3 loop is CASSVDNSGANVLTF. DNA for the CDR3: TGTGCCAGCAGCGTAGACAACTCTGGGGCCAACGTCCTGACTTTC.

V usage is TRBV2 and J usage is TRBJ2-1; 7 bases are shared with TRBD1. The tail of the sequence fits TRBJ2-7 better, so the J call may be wrong. CDR1 is SNHLY and CDR2 is FYNNEI in the germline V gene. This CDR3 region has 14 residues. CDR3 loop: CAQRFGDRYNEQYF. The CDR3, as DNA: TGTGCCCAGCGGTTTGGGGACAGATACAATGAGCAGTACTTC.

This clonotype was observed a handful of times. The rearrangement uses TRBV20-1 and TRBJ1-2; 7 bases match TRBD1. The CDR3 consists of 10 residues. The trim removed 1 base at V and 12 bases at J, leaving 2 bases unmatched. Germline values: CDR1 DFQATT, CDR2 SNEGSKA (reference sequence). The CDR3 nucleotides are TGCAGTGCTAGAGCCACAGGGGACACCTTC. Translating it yields CSARATGDTF.

The chain carries TRBV18 and TRBJ2-7; 8 bases match TRBD1. The germline CDR1 and CDR2 sequences are KGHSH and LQKENI. The junction had 9 bases not matched to a gene; V was cut back by 3 bases and J by 5 bases. This CDR3 has 15 residues. The CDR3 is CASSPHGTGEHEQYF. The CDR3 DNA follows: TGTGCCAGCTCACCCCACGGGACAGGCGAGCACGAGCAGTACTTC.

The chain couples TRBV7-9 to TRBJ2-7; D is undetermined. The CDR3 sequence is 15 residues long. V was trimmed by 5 bases and J by 2 bases, leaving 16 bases between them. Germline V gene data show CDR1 as SEHNR and CDR2 as FQNEAQ (reference sequence). Written as DNA, the CDR3 is TGTGCCAGCAGCCCAGACATAGGGATTCCCTACGAGCAGTACTTC. Encoded protein: CASSPDIGIPYEQYF.

In its sample, this clonotype was seen many times. J is TRBJ1-2 and V is TRBV27; no clear D. This CDR3 is built from 16 residues. Trimming took off 2 bases at V and 1 base at J, with 14 bases between the two ends. CDR1 MNHEY and CDR2 SMNVEV come from the germline V gene (reference sequence). The CDR3 sequence is CASSLDRDTINYGYTF. The CDR3 bases are TGTGCCAGCAGTTTAGACCGAGACACCATTAACTATGGCTACACCTTC.

The sample holds a few counts of this clonotype. V and J are TRBV15 and TRBJ1-2, with a tentative D call TRBD1 (6 bases). The CDR3 has 15 residues. Germline V CDR1 and CDR2: LNHNV, YYDKDF (reference sequence). Trimming took off 0 bases at V and 8 bases at J, with 16 bases between the two ends. The CDR3 region is CATSRDQAQGLGYTF. DNA for the CDR3: TGTGCCACCAGCAGAGATCAAGCACAGGGTTTAGGCTACACCTTC.

V usage is TRBV3-1 and J usage is TRBJ1-1; 8 positions agree with TRBD1. This CDR3 is 16 amino acids long. The germline V gene has CDR1 LGHDT and CDR2 YNNKEL (reference sequence). V lost 0 bases to trimming and J lost 5 bases; unmatched junction nucleotides: 8. CDR3 region: CASSQDRGRWRTEAFF. In nucleotides, the CDR3 is TGTGCCAGCAGCCAAGACAGGGGGCGTTGGAGAACTGAAGCTTTCTTT.

The chain carries TRBV30 and TRBJ2-5, with no clear D. V dropped 0 bases and J dropped 2 bases, with 16 bases sitting between them. The V gene's germline CDR1 is GTSNPN and CDR2 SVGIG (reference sequence). This CDR3 spans 16 amino acids. CDR3 residues: CAWSVGRWRTQETQYF. The CDR3 region has the DNA TGTGCCTGGAGTGTTGGTAGGTGGAGAACTCAAGAGACCCAGTACTTC.

The chain couples TRBV6-2 or TRBV6-3 to TRBJ1-1, with TRBD1 matching 9 bases. The CDR3 loop spans 16 amino acids. Germline CDR1 MNHEY, CDR2 SVGEGT. V dropped 3 bases and J dropped 3; count of bases not matched to a gene: 8. The CDR3 DNA reads as TGTGCCAGCAGTTATTTCAAAGGACAGGGGCACACTGAAGCTTTCTTT. Its protein product is CASSYFKGQGHTEAFF.

This clonotype was observed a few times. The chain joins TRBV5-1 to TRBJ1-1, with D maybe TRBD1 (6 bases). Trimming removed 0 bases from V and 11 bases from J, with 11 bases in between. Germline V gene data show CDR1 as SGHRS and CDR2 as YFSETQ. The CDR3 sequence is 12 residues long. This CDR3 reads CASSLDRVGAFF. The CDR3 DNA sequence: TGCGCCAGCAGCTTGGACAGGGTTGGTGCTTTCTTT.

This clonotype has only a few counts. V is TRBV12-3 or TRBV12-4 and J is TRBJ2-1; D is unresolved. This CDR3 is built from 17 residues. V was trimmed by 4 bases and J by 0 bases, leaving 16 bases between them. In DNA form, the CDR3 reads TGTGCCAGCAGTTCCCGTAGTACGGGTATCTCCTACAATGAGCAGTTCTTC. It encodes CASSSRSTGISYNEQFF.

This sequence joins TRBV10-3 and TRBJ2-4; TRBD2 aligns across 14 bases. The CDR3 is made up of 14 amino acids. The V and J ends lost 9 bases and 13 bases, in that order; junction bases with no gene match: 11. Germline CDR1 and CDR2: ENHRY and SYGVKD. CDR3 region: CAITGTSGGIEQYF. The CDR3, as DNA: TGTGCCATAACCGGGACTAGCGGGGGTATAGAGCAGTACTTC.

As regards this clonotype: A read error may produce the germline difference seen at one junction end. The chain has TRBV7-8 and TRBJ2-1; 8 bases are a match to TRBD2. Germline CDR1 and CDR2: SGHVS and FQNEAQ. The CDR3 extends over 15 amino acids. The CDR3 sequence is CAGSLVAGPYNEQFF. CDR3 DNA: TGTGCCGGCAGCTTAGTAGCGGGACCCTACAATGAGCAGTTCTTC.